This TCR beta chain was captured by sequencing in a study of PD-1 blockade in mismatch repair-deficient tumors (dated by TCRdb to about 2017). Regarding the research as a whole: Between September 2013 and September 2016, roughly 84 consecutive patients with 11 to 12 mismatch repair-deficient cancer types, all previously treated and progressing, were enrolled in the trial. Tumor-associated T cell clones in the peripheral blood of patients responding to PD-1 blockade were tracked using deep sequencing of TCR CDR3 regions.

V has 2 bases trimmed and J has 6 bases trimmed; junction bases matching no gene number 4. Based on the germline V gene, the CDR1 and CDR2 sequences are MNHGY and SAAAGT. The CDR3 runs 15 amino acids, cysteine and phenylalanine included. The CDR3 DNA has 45 bases and is translated from base 1. Mismatch repair deficiency in every enrolled patient was established by polymerase chain reaction or immunohistochemistry. A few patients who responded to pembrolizumab therapy underwent TCR sequencing. Pembrolizumab PD-1 blockade was prospectively tested in advanced mismatch repair-deficient cancers, regardless of tissue of origin, in the phase II trial. Peripheral blood T cell samples were collected serially, before PD-1 blockade began and at several time points afterward. Blood sampling times were expressed in weeks after the first pembrolizumab dose. With regard to this clone: The clone's antigen remains unknown. There are no base qualities to consult, and no much larger clone falls within one base.

Library prep was done by the immunoSEQ multiplex PCR assay. TCRdb's version of the immuneACCESS table is confined to in-frame rearrangements and falls short of the full clone set. An unresolved V gene accounts for under half of the shortfall where checked; the remainder is of unknown origin. In this sample the table shows some 120,000 clones, about nine tenths of which occur a single time. The biggest ten clones account for approximately 12% of the sample. General study outcomes and caveats: Tumor-resident clones, often undetectable in blood before treatment, expanded rapidly after pembrolizumab and then contracted, generally before radiologic responses.

Rearrangement joined TRBV6-8 to TRBJ2-1, and TRBD2 aligns with 10 junction nucleotides. This clonotype was sampled from an adult with mismatch repair-deficient cancer. This sample comprised peripheral blood, obtained approximately 72 weeks after starting pembrolizumab. The DNA sequence reads TGTGCCAGCAGTTACCAACTAGCGGGAATCAATGAGCAGTTCTTC. The resulting protein is CASSYQLAGINEQFF.